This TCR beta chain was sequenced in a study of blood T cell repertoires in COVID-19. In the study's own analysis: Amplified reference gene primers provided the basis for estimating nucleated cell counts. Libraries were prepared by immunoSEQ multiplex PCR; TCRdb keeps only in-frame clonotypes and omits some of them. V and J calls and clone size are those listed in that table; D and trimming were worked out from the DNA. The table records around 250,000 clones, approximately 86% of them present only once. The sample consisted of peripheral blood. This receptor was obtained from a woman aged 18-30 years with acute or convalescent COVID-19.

The CDR3 DNA reads as TGTGCCAGCAGTTACGCCGCCGGGACTACCACCTACAATGAGCAGTTCTTC. This codes for CASSYAAGTTTYNEQFF. The gene calls are TRBV6-2 or TRBV6-3 and TRBJ2-1, with 7 bases that match TRBD2. The CDR3 is 17 amino acids. With 2 bases clipped from V and 2 bases from J, the junction kept 9 bases outside the gene matches. Germline V gene lookup returns CDR1 MNHEY and CDR2 SVGEGT.